Below are 8 T cell receptor beta chains sequenced from a single sample in a study of identical twins. TCRdb re-called the 5' RACE reads with MiXCR, one entry per CDR3 protein. This table holds 200,000 to 250,000 distinct CDR3 sequences, 5.5% to 7% found once. The same data also contributed to another study, on yellow fever vaccine responses in identical twins.

Sequenced: memory (CD45RO+) T cells sorted from blood. These receptors all come from a woman under 30 in good health.

The chain carries TRBV12-3 or TRBV12-4 and TRBJ1-2, with 10 bases fitting TRBD1. V shed 4 bases and J 1 base; nucleotides not matched to a gene: 6. The CDR3 totals 16 residues. CDR3 nucleotide sequence: TGTGCCAGCAGTTCCCACGGGACAGGGGTTAACTATGGCTACACCTTC. Residues: CASSSHGTGVNYGYTF.

This clonotype was observed a few times. V usage is TRBV2 and J usage is TRBJ2-1; D is uncertain. This CDR3 has 13 amino acids. The V gene lost 4 bases and the J gene lost 6 bases, with 10 bases spanning the gap. Germline V gene sequence: CDR1 SNHLY, CDR2 FYNNEI. The CDR3 region has the DNA TGTGCCAGCAGTGTGGTTAGAACCAATGAGCAGTTCTTC. Protein product: CASSVVRTNEQFF.

A few counts support this clonotype. CDR3 nucleotide sequence: TGTGCCAGCAACCCGGGACCGAAGGTCTACGAGCAGTACGTC. Amino acids: CASNPGPKVYEQYV. The genes are TRBV5-6 and TRBJ2-7; D could derive from TRBD1 or TRBD2 (5 bases each). The CDR3 is 14 amino acids. The germline V and J ends were trimmed by 6 bases and 3 bases, with 16 bases remaining between them. Germline CDR1 is SGHDT and CDR2 is YYEEEE.

The table lists this clonotype with many counts. This rearrangement joins TRBV5-1 to TRBJ2-5; no reliable D call. The ends were cut back, 4 bases at V and 3 bases at J, with 10 bases in the middle. In germline, CDR1 is SGHRS, CDR2 YFSETQ. The CDR3 sequence is 13 residues long. The CDR3 sequence is CASSQQLEETQYF. The CDR3 DNA follows: TGCGCCAGCAGCCAACAGCTAGAAGAGACCCAGTACTTC. The full variable domain, rest sourced from reference TRBV5-1 and TRBJ2-5, is KAGVTQTPRYLIKTRGQQVTLSCSPISGHRSVSWYQQTPGQGLQFLFEYFSETQRNKGNFPGRFSGRQFSNSRSEMNVSTLELGDSALYLCASSQQLEETQYFGPGTRLLVL.

V gene TRBV6-4 combines with J gene TRBJ2-1; perhaps TRBD2 as D (7 bases). Germline CDR1 and CDR2: MRHNA and SNTAGT. Deletions cut 8 bases from V and 5 bases from J, with 13 bases between. CDR3 length: 13 residues. The CDR3 sequence: CASSGGPHNEQFF. The CDR3 DNA sequence: TGTGCCAGCTCCGGGGGGCCCCACAATGAGCAGTTCTTC.

The chain links TRBV3-1 to TRBJ2-7; D gene unclear. CDR1 and CDR2 (germline): LGHDT, YNNKEL (reference sequence). V lost 4 bases and J 3 bases, leaving 4 bases between the germline ends. The CDR3 loop spans 11 amino acids. The CDR3 region is CASSLHYEQYF. CDR3 nucleotide sequence: TGTGCCAGCAGCCTCCACTACGAGCAGTACTTC.

This clonotype was seen repeatedly, ten times or more. This chain uses TRBV7-6 with TRBJ2-7; D gene uncertain. CDR3 length: 13 residues. Per the germline V gene, CDR1 is SGHVS and CDR2 is FNYEAQ. Trimming removed 1 base from V and 1 base from J, with 5 bases in between. This CDR3 reads CASSLGPSYEQYF. CDR3 DNA sequence: TGTGCCAGCAGCTTAGGACCTTCCTACGAGCAGTACTTC.

This clonotype was found a few times. The chain couples TRBV20-1 to TRBJ1-1, with a possible D match to TRBD1 (5 bases). Germline V CDR1 and CDR2: DFQATT, SNEGSKA (reference sequence). CDR3 length: 15 residues. The V gene lost 0 bases and the J gene lost 1 base, with 12 bases spanning the gap. This CDR3 reads CSARDQRQTNTEAFF. DNA for the CDR3: TGCAGTGCTAGAGATCAAAGACAGACGAACACTGAAGCTTTCTTT.